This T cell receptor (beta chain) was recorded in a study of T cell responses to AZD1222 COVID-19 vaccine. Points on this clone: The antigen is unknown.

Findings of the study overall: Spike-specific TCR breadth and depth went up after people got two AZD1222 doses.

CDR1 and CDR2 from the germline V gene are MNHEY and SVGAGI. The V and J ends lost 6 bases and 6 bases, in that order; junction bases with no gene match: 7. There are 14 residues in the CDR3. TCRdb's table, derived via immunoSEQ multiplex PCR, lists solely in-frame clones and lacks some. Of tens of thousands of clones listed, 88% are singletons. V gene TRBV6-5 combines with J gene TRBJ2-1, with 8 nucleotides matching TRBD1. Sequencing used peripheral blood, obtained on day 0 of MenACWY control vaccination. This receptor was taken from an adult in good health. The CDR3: CASSRDRMSNEQFF. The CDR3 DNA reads TGTGCCAGCAGCCGGGACAGGATGAGCAATGAGCAGTTCTTC.